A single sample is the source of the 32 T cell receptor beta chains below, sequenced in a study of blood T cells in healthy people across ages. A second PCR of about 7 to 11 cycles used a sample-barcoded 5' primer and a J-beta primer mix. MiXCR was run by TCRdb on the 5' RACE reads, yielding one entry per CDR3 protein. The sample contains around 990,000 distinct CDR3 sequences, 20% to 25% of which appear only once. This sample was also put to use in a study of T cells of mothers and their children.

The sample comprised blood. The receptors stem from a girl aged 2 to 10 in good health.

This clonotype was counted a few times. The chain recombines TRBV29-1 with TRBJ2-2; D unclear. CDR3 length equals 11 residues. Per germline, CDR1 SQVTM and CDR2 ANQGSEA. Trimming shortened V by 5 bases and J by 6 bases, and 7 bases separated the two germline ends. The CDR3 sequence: CSVPQAGELFF. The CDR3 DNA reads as TGCAGCGTTCCCCAGGCCGGGGAGCTGTTTTTT.

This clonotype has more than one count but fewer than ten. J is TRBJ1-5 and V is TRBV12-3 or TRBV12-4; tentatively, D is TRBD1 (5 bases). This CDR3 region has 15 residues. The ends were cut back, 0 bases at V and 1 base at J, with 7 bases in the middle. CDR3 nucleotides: TGTGCCAGCAGTTTAGCAGGGGAGAGCAATCAGCCCCAGCATTTT. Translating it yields CASSLAGESNQPQHF.

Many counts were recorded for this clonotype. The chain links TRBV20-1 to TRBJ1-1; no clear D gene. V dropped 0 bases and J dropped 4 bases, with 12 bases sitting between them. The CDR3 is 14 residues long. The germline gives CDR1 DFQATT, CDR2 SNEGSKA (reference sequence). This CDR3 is CSAREIWGPTEAFF. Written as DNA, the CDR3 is TGCAGTGCTAGAGAGATTTGGGGTCCCACTGAAGCTTTCTTT.

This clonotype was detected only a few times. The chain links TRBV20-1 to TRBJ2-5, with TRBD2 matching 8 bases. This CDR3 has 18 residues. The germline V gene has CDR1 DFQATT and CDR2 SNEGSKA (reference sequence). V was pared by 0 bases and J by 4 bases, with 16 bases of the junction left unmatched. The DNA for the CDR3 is TGCAGTGCTAGAGATTGGATGTTAAGCGGGAGATCCGGAGAGACCCAGTACTTC. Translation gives CSARDWMLSGRSGETQYF.

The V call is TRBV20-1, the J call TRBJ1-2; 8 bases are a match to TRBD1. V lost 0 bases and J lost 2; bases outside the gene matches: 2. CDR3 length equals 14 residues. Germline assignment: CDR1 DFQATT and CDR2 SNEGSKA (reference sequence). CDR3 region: CSAREQGGNYGYTF. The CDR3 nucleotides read TGCAGTGCTAGAGAACAGGGGGGGAACTATGGCTACACCTTC.

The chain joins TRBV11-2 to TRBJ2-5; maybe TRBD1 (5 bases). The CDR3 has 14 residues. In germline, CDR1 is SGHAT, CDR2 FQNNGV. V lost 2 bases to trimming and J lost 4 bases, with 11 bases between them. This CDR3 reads CASSLWGTIETQYF. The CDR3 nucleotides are TGTGCCAGCAGCTTATGGGGCACCATAGAGACCCAGTACTTC.

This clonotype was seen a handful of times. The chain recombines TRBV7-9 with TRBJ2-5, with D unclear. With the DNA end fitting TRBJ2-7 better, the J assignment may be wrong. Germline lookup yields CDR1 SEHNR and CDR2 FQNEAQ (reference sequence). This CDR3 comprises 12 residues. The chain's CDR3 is CASSLYGNEQYF. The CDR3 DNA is TGTGCCAGCAGCTTGTATGGCAACGAGCAGTACTTC.

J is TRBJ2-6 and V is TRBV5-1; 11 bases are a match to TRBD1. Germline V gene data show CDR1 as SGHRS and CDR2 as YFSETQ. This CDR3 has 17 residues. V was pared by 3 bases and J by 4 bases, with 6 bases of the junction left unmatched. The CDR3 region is CASSSGQGALGANVLTF. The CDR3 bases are TGCGCCAGCAGCTCAGGACAGGGGGCGTTAGGGGCCAACGTCCTGACTTTC.

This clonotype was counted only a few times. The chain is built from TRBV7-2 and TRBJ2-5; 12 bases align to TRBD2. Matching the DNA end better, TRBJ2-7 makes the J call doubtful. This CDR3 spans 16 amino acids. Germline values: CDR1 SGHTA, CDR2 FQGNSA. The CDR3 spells CASSPHLAGGPHEQYF. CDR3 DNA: TGTGCCAGCAGCCCCCATCTAGCGGGAGGGCCCCACGAGCAGTACTTC.

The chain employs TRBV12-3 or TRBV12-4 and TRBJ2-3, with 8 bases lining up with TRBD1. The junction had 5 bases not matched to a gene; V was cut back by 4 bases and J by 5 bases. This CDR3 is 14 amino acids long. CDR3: CASSSQGAGDTQYF. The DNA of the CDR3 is TGTGCCAGCAGTTCGCAGGGGGCAGGAGATACGCAGTATTTT.

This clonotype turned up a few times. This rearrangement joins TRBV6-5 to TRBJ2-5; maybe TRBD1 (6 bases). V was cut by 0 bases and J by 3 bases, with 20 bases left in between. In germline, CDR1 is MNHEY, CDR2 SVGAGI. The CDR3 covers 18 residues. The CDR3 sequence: CASSYSTLIRGPKETQYF. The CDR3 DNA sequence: TGTGCCAGCAGTTACTCGACCTTAATCAGGGGTCCCAAAGAGACCCAGTACTTC.

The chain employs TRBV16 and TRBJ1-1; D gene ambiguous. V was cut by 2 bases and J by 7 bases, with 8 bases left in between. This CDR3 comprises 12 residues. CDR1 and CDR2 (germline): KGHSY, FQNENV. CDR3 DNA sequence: TGTGCCAGCAGCCAAGACGGACTTGAAGCTTTCTTT. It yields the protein CASSQDGLEAFF.

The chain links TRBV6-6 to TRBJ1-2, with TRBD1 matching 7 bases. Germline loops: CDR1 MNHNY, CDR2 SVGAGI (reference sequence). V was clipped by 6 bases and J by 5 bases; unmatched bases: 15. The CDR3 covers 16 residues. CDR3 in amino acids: CASSLSQTGLPYGYTF. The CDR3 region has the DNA TGTGCCAGCAGCCTCTCCCAGACAGGGCTGCCTTATGGCTACACCTTC.

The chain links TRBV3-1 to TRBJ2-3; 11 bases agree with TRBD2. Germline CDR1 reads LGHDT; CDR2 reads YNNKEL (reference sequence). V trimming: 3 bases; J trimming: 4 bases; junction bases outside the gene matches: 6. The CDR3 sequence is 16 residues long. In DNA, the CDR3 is TGTGCCAGCAGCCAGCATAGCGGGAGGGCCTCAGATACGCAGTATTTT. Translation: CASSQHSGRASDTQYF.

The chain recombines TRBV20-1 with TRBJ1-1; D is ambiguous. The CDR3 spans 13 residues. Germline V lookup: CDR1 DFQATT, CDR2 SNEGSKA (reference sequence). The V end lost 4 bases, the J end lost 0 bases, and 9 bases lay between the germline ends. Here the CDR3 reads CSATPRVNTEAFF. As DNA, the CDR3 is TGCAGTGCTACCCCCCGGGTGAACACTGAAGCTTTCTTT.

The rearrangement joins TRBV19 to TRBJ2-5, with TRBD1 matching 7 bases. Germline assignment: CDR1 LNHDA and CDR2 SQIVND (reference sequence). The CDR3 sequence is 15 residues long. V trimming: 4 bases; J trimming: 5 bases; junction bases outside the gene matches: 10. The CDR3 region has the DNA TGTGCCAGTAGTACCTCCACGACAGGGATTGAGACCCAGTACTTC. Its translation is CASSTSTTGIETQYF.

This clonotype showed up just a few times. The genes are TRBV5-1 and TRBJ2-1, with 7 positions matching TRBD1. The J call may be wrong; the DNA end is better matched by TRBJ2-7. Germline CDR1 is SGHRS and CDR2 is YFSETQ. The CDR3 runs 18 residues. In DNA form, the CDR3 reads TGCGCCAGCAGCGAGTTGGGTTTCTTGGCAGGGGGTACAGGCGAGCAGTACTTC. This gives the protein CASSELGFLAGGTGEQYF.

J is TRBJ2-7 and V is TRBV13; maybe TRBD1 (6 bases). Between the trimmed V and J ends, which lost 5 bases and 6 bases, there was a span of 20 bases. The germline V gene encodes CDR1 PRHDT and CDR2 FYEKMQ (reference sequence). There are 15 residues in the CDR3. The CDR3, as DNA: TGTGCCAGCAGCGACCGCCGGGACCAGGGGCTCGAGCAGTACTTC. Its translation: CASSDRRDQGLEQYF.

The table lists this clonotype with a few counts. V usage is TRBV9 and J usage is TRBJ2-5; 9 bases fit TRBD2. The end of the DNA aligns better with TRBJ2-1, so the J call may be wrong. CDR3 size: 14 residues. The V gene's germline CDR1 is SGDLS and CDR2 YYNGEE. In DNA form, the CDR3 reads TGTGCCAGCAGCCCGAGCGGGGGGAACAATGAGCAGTTCTTC. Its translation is CASSPSGGNNEQFF.

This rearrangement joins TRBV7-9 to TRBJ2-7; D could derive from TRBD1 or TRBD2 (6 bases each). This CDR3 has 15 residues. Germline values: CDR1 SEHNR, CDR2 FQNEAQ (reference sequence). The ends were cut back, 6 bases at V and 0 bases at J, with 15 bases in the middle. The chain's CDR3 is CASRPSWGASYEQYF. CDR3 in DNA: TGTGCCAGCAGGCCAAGCTGGGGGGCCTCCTACGAGCAGTACTTC.

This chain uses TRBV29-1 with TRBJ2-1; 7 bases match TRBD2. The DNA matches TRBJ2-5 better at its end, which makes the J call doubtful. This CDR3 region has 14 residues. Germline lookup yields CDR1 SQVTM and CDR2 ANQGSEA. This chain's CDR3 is CSADSGTDQETQYF. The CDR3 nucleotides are TGCAGCGCTGACAGCGGGACGGATCAAGAGACCCAGTACTTC.

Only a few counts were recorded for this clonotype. This CDR3 reads CASRAGGGWNEQFF. CDR3 in DNA: TGTGCCAGCAGAGCGGGAGGGGGGTGGAATGAGCAGTTCTTC. The rearrangement links TRBV2 to TRBJ2-1; the match to TRBD2 covers 10 bases. This CDR3 has 14 amino acids. The germline V gene has CDR1 SNHLY and CDR2 FYNNEI. The V and J ends lost 6 bases and 7 bases, in that order; junction bases with no gene match: 6.

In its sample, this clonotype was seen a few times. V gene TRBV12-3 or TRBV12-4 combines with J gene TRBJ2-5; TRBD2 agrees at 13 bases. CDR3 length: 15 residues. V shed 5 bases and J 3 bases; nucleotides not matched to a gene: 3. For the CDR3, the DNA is TGTGCCAGCAGTGAAGGGACTAGCGGGGAAGAGACCCAGTACTTC. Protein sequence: CASSEGTSGEETQYF.

In DNA, the CDR3 is TGCAGTGCAGCTGGGGCCAACGTCCTGACTTTC. It codes for CSAAGANVLTF. V and J are TRBV20-1 and TRBJ2-6; D unresolved. Germline V lookup: CDR1 DFQATT, CDR2 SNEGSKA (reference sequence). V was clipped by 6 bases and J by 2 bases, with 2 bases between them. This CDR3 region has 11 residues.

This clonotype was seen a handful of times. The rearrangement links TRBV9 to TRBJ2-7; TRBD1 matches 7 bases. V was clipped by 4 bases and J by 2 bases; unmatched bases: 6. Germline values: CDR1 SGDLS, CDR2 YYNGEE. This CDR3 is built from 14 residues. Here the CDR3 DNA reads TGTGCCAGCAGCTACGGGACAGCCACCTACGAGCAGTACTTC. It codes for CASSYGTATYEQYF.

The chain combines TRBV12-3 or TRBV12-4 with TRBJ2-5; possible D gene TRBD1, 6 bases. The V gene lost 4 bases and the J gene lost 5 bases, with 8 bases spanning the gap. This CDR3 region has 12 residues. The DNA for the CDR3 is TGTGCCAGCAGTTGGACAGATGAGACCCAGTACTTC. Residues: CASSWTDETQYF.

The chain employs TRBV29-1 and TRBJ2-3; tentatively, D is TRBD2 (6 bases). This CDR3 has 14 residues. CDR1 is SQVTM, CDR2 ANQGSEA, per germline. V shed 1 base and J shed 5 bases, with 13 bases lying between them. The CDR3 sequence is CSVEAGVPEDTQYF. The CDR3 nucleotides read TGCAGCGTTGAAGCGGGGGTCCCCGAAGATACGCAGTATTTT.

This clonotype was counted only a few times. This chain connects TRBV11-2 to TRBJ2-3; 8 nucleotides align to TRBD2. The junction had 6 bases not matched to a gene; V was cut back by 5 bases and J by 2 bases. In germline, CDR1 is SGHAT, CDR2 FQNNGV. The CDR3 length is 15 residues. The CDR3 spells CASSPYGGDTDTQYF. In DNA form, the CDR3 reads TGTGCCAGCAGCCCCTACGGGGGGGACACAGATACGCAGTATTTT. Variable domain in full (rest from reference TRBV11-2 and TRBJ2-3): EAGVAQSPRYKIIEKRQSVAFWCNPISGHATLYWYQQILGQGPKLLIQFQNNGVVDDSQLPKDRFSAERLKGVDSTLKIQPAKLEDSAVYLCASSPYGGDTDTQYFGPGTRLTVL.

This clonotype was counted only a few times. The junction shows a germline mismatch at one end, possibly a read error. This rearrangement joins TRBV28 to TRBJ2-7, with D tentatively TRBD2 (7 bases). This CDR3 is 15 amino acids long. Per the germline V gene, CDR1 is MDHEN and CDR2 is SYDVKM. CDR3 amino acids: CASSLSGGAYYEQYF. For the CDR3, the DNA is TGTGCCAGCAGCTTATCGGGGGGCGCATACTACGAGCAGTACTTC.

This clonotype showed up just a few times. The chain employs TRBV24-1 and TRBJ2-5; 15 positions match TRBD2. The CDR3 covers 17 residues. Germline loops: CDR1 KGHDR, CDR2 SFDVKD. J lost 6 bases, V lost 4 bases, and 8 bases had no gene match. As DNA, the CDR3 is TGTGCCACCAGTGACCGGACTAGCGGGGGGGCATTGAAGACCCAGTACTTC. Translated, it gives CATSDRTSGGALKTQYF.

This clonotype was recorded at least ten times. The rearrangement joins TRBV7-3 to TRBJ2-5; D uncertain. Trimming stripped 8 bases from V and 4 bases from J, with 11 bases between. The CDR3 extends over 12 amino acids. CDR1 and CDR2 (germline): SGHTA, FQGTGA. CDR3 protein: CASSPMGETQYF. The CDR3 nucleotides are TGTGCCAGCTCACCAATGGGAGAGACCCAGTACTTC. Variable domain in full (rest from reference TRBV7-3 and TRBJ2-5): GAGVSQTPSNKVTEKGKYVELRCDPISGHTALYWYRQSLGQGPEFLIYFQGTGAADDSGLPNDRFFAVRPEGSVSTLKIQRTERGDSAVYLCASSPMGETQYFGPGTRLLVL.

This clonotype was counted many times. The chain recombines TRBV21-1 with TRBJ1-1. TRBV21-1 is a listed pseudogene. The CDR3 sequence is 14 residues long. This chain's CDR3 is CASSIVDSRSVAFF. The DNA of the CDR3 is TGTGCCAGCAGCATTGTGGACTCCCGTAGTGTGGCTTTCTTT.